The 22 T cell receptor beta chains given below trace back to one sample, sequenced in a study of T cell responses to AZD1222 COVID-19 vaccine. Some clones are missing from TCRdb's copy, which holds only in-frame ones; the method was immunoSEQ multiplex PCR. This table has about 66,000 clones, roughly 90% appearing once. This specimen was peripheral blood, taken on day 0 of AZD1222 vaccination. The receptor set was obtained from an adult in good health.

The V call is TRBV6-6, the J call TRBJ1-2; perhaps TRBD1 as D (6 bases). The CDR3 runs 14 residues. Trimming took off 0 bases at V and 13 bases at J, with 18 bases between the two ends. The V gene's germline CDR1 is MNHNY and CDR2 SVGAGI (reference sequence). CDR3 sequence: CASSYSGTLDRLTF. CDR3 coding DNA: TGTGCCAGCAGTTACTCGGGGACACTGGATCGTCTCACCTTC.

Sample share makes this clone medium-sized. The gene calls are TRBV30 and TRBJ1-4; D possibly corresponds to TRBD1 (5 bases). The CDR3 is 14 residues long. In germline, CDR1 is GTSNPN, CDR2 SVGIG (reference sequence). The V end was cut by 1 base, the J end by 8 bases, with 14 bases between. CDR3 residues: CAWSGGRDQEKLFF. As DNA, the CDR3 is TGTGCCTGGAGTGGTGGCCGGGACCAAGAAAAACTGTTTTTT.

This chain connects TRBV3-1 (or the pseudogene TRBV3-2) to TRBJ2-1; no clear D gene. The CDR3 length is 17 residues. Per germline, CDR1 LGHDT and CDR2 YNNKEL (reference sequence). V lost 3 bases and J lost 0, with 15 bases in between. CDR3 sequence: CASSQVERYSSYNEQFF. In nucleotides, the CDR3 is TGTGCCAGCAGCCAGGTGGAGCGTTATAGCTCCTACAATGAGCAGTTCTTC.

The rearrangement links TRBV7-2 to TRBJ1-3, with 9 bases that match TRBD1. The V segment lost 8 bases and the J segment 0 bases; nucleotides outside the gene matches: 5. This CDR3 region has 15 residues. Per germline, CDR1 SGHTA and CDR2 FQGNSA. The CDR3 coding sequence is TGTGCCAGCCGATGGGACAGGGACTCTGGAAACACCATATATTTT. Translation gives CASRWDRDSGNTIYF.

The V call is TRBV3-1 (or the pseudogene TRBV3-2), the J call TRBJ2-3; TRBD1 or TRBD2 may be the D gene (5 bases each). Trimming shortened V by 3 bases and J by 0 bases, and 13 bases separated the two germline ends. Germline CDR1 and CDR2: LGHDT and YNNKEL (reference sequence). CDR3 length equals 16 residues. The CDR3 sequence: CASSHAGAASTDTQYF. The CDR3 nucleotides read TGTGCCAGCAGCCATGCCGGGGCGGCTAGCACAGATACGCAGTATTTT.

J is TRBJ2-5 and V is TRBV4-1, with D perhaps being TRBD1 or TRBD2 (6 bases each). The CDR3 loop spans 16 amino acids. CDR1 MGHRA and CDR2 YSYEKL come from the germline V gene. Trimming removed 1 base at V and 7 bases at J, with 19 bases between. The CDR3 here is CASSQGGAGGDATQYF. The DNA of the CDR3 is TGCGCCAGCAGCCAAGGGGGGGCCGGCGGTGACGCGACCCAGTACTTC.

This clone showed up just once. The CDR3 DNA is TGTGCCAGCAGCCCCCTGGGGGGTTGGACAGATACGCAGTATTTT. Translating it yields CASSPLGGWTDTQYF. V usage is TRBV3-1 (or the pseudogene TRBV3-2) and J usage is TRBJ2-3, with a tentative D call TRBD2 (6 bases). With 4 bases removed from V and 3 bases from J, the gap between germline ends came to 14 bases. CDR3 length: 15 amino acids. CDR1 is LGHDT and CDR2 is YNNKEL in the germline V gene (reference sequence).

This clone was observed once. The rearrangement uses TRBV30 and TRBJ2-7; 8 nucleotides match TRBD1. From germline, CDR1 is GTSNPN and CDR2 SVGIG (reference sequence). The ends lost 4 bases at V and 3 bases at J; junction bases unmatched: 8. This CDR3 region has 14 residues. CDR3: CAWNPGGIGYEQYF. The CDR3 region has the DNA TGTGCCTGGAACCCAGGGGGCATTGGCTACGAGCAGTACTTC.

This sequence joins TRBV6-5 and TRBJ1-4; D is uncertain. The CDR3 totals 14 residues. The V gene's germline CDR1 is MNHEY and CDR2 SVGAGI. V was cut by 3 bases and J by 6 bases, with 11 bases left in between. The DNA for the CDR3 is TGTGCCAGCAGTTATCAGCTTCAGGATGAAAAACTGTTTTTT. As protein: CASSYQLQDEKLFF.

Here the CDR3 DNA reads TGCGCCAGCAGCCAAGATCTGGGAAACGCCGGGGAGCTGTTTTTT. This encodes CASSQDLGNAGELFF. The V call is TRBV4-3, the J call TRBJ2-2; D unclear. Germline V CDR1 and CDR2: LGHNA, YSLEER. V lost 0 bases to trimming and J lost 6 bases, with 11 bases between them. The CDR3 is made up of 15 amino acids.

The rearrangement joins TRBV6-5 to TRBJ2-7; D gene unclear. In germline, CDR1 is MNHEY, CDR2 SVGAGI. Between the trimmed V and J ends, which lost 3 bases and 5 bases, there was a span of 5 bases. This CDR3 spans 11 amino acids. Here the CDR3 reads CASSYLHEQYF. In DNA form, the CDR3 reads TGTGCCAGCAGTTATCTCCACGAGCAGTACTTC.

The chain joins TRBV4-1 to TRBJ1-4; 7 nucleotides match TRBD1. Per germline, CDR1 MGHRA and CDR2 YSYEKL. This CDR3 is 16 amino acids long. V gave up 0 bases and J gave up 8 bases; unmatched junction bases: 9. CDR3 residues: CASSQEENRGREKLFF. For the CDR3, the DNA is TGCGCCAGCAGCCAAGAGGAGAACAGGGGACGAGAAAAACTGTTTTTT.

The gene calls are TRBV30 and TRBJ2-3; D uncertain. Trimming removed 2 bases from V and 2 bases from J, with 14 bases in between. Germline V gene lookup returns CDR1 GTSNPN and CDR2 SVGIG (reference sequence). The length of the CDR3 is 15 residues. In nucleotides, the CDR3 is TGTGCCTGGAGTAAACGGGCTGGACCCACAGATACGCAGTATTTT. Residues: CAWSKRAGPTDTQYF. Full variable domain (rest looked up from reference TRBV30 and TRBJ2-3): SQTIHQWPATLVQPVGSPLSLECTVEGTSNPNLYWYRQAAGRGLQLLFYSVGIGQISSEVPQNLSASRPQDRQFILSSKKLLLSDSGFYLCAWSKRAGPTDTQYFGPGTRLTVL.

The V call is TRBV27, the J call TRBJ1-4, with a weak D call TRBD1 (5 bases). Trimming stripped 5 bases from V and 10 bases from J, with 11 bases between. The CDR3 contains 12 residues. Looked up from germline, CDR1 is MNHEY and CDR2 is SMNVEV (reference sequence). The CDR3 DNA reads as TGTGCCAGCAGTCAGGGTGGGGGAAAACTGTTTTTT. Translation gives CASSQGGGKLFF. Filled out from reference TRBV27 and TRBJ1-4, the complete variable domain reads EAQVTQNPRYLITVTGKKLTVTCSQNMNHEYMSWYRQDPGLGLRQIYYSMNVEVTDKGDVPEGYKVSRKEKRNFPLILESPSPNQTSLYFCASSQGGGKLFFGSGTQLSVL.

The chain links TRBV29-1 to TRBJ1-5; 8 bases fit TRBD1. The CDR3 has 15 amino acids. V shed 7 bases and J 3 bases; nucleotides not matched to a gene: 11. In germline, CDR1 is SQVTM, CDR2 ANQGSEA. The CDR3 sequence is CSARQGTGNNQPQHF. CDR3 coding DNA: TGCAGCGCCCGACAGGGGACGGGAAACAATCAGCCCCAGCATTTT.

This chain uses TRBV27 with TRBJ2-7; D is unresolved. The CDR3 loop spans 15 amino acids. Germline V gives CDR1 MNHEY, CDR2 SMNVEV (reference sequence). The germline V and J ends were trimmed by 0 bases and 0 bases, with 9 bases remaining between them. CDR3 sequence (DNA): TGTGCCAGCAGTTTATCTTGGCACAGCTCCTACGAGCAGTACTTC. It encodes CASSLSWHSSYEQYF.

This chain connects TRBV5-1 to TRBJ2-7; D gene unclear. The CDR3 has 11 residues. The V and J ends lost 2 bases and 5 bases respectively, with 5 bases between them. CDR1 and CDR2 (germline): SGHRS, YFSETQ. The CDR3 protein is CASSLGDEQYF. The DNA of the CDR3 is TGCGCCAGCAGCTTAGGAGACGAGCAGTACTTC.

The chain combines TRBV7-3 with TRBJ2-2, with 9 bases identical to TRBD2. Germline V gives CDR1 SGHTA, CDR2 FQGTGA. The V segment lost 0 bases and the J segment 2 bases; nucleotides outside the gene matches: 7. There are 18 residues in the CDR3. DNA for the CDR3: TGTGCCAGCAGCTTAACGGGTCTAGCGGGAAATAACACCGGGGAGCTGTTTTTT. Its translation is CASSLTGLAGNNTGELFF.

In DNA, the CDR3 is TGTGCCTGGAGGTGGGGGGGGTACAATGAGCAGTTCTTC. It specifies CAWRWGGYNEQFF. V and J are TRBV30 and TRBJ2-1; 7 positions match TRBD2. V lost 3 bases, J lost 4 bases, and 3 bases stayed unmatched. CDR1 is GTSNPN, CDR2 SVGIG, per germline (reference sequence). The CDR3 totals 13 residues.

This clone has a handful of counts. The sample contains more than one DNA sequence encoding this CDR3. The chain uses TRBV5-6 and TRBJ1-2; 8 positions match TRBD1. The V segment lost 0 bases and the J segment 2 bases; nucleotides outside the gene matches: 3. There are 15 residues in the CDR3. In germline, CDR1 is SGHDT, CDR2 YYEEEE. This CDR3 reads CASSLGTGSNYGYTF. As DNA, the CDR3 is TGTGCCAGCAGCTTGGGGACAGGGTCCAACTATGGCTACACCTTC.

The chain joins TRBV28 to TRBJ2-7; D assignment may be TRBD1 or TRBD2 (5 bases each). CDR3 size: 17 residues. Between the trimmed V and J ends, which lost 1 base and 3 bases, there was a span of 19 bases. Germline CDR1 reads MDHEN; CDR2 reads SYDVKM. Here the CDR3 DNA reads TGTGCCAGCAGTTTATCCGCTTCCGGGACGGGGCGCTACGAGCAGTACTTC. Residues: CASSLSASGTGRYEQYF.

The chain recombines TRBV9 with TRBJ1-2, with a tentative D call TRBD1 (5 bases). There are 14 residues in the CDR3. Germline V gene lookup returns CDR1 SGDLS and CDR2 YYNGEE. V lost 4 bases, J lost 8 bases, and 18 bases lay in between. CDR3 loop: CASSFNSGLGGYTF. The CDR3, as DNA: TGTGCCAGCAGCTTCAACTCGGGACTTGGAGGCTACACCTTC.